This TCR beta chain comes out of a study of blood T cell repertoires in COVID-19. Study summary: The samples span acute and convalescent COVID-19 from the United States, Italy and Spain. T cells, B-cell-depleted T cells, or PBMCs supplied cDNA or gDNA.

Only in-frame clones appear in the TCRdb table, and some are missing; sequencing was by immunoSEQ multiplex PCR. The sample carries 250,000 to 300,000 clones, roughly 86% recorded once. The CDR3 is made up of 15 amino acids. The ends lost 7 bases at V and 2 bases at J; junction bases unmatched: 8. CDR1 is SGHTS, CDR2 YDEGEE, per germline. The chain employs TRBV5-8 and TRBJ2-1, with TRBD2 matching 8 bases. What was sequenced was peripheral blood. The sequence derives from a man aged 18 to 29 with active or convalescent COVID-19. DNA of the CDR3: TGTGCCAGCTGGGTTTATAGCGGGACCTACAATGAGCAGTTCTTC. As protein: CASWVYSGTYNEQFF.